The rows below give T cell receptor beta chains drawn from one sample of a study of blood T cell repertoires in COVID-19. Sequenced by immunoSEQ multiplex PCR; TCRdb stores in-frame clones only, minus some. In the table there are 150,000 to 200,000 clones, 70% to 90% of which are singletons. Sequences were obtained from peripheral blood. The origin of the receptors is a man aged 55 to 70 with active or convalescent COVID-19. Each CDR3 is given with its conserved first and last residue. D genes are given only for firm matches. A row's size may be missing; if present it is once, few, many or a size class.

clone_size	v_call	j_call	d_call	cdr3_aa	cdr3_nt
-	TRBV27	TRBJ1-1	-	CASSLKVPLGGTEAFF	TGTGCCAGCAGTTTAAAGGTACCCTTGGGAGGCACTGAAGCTTTCTTT
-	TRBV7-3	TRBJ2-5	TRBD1	CASSSGQGETQYF	TGTGCCAGCAGCTCAGGACAGGGGGAGACCCAGTACTTC
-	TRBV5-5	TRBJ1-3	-	CASSRGGAGNTIYF	TGTGCCAGCAGCCGGGGTGGGGCTGGAAACACCATATATTTT
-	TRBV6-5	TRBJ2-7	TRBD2	CASSPGGTRSAEQYF	TGTGCCAGCAGCCCCGGGGGGACTAGATCGGCCGAGCAGTACTTC
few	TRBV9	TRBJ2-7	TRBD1	CASSATGAGVYEQYF	TGTGCCAGCAGCGCAACAGGGGCCGGAGTATACGAGCAGTACTTC
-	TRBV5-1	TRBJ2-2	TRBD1	CASSSGQGAFGELFF	TGCGCCAGCAGCTCGGGACAGGGGGCTTTCGGGGAGCTGTTTTTT
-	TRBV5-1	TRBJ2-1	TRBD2	CASSLVGLAANEQFF	TGCGCCAGCAGCTTGGTAGGGCTAGCGGCGAATGAGCAGTTCTTC
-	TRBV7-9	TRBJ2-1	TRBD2	CASRTRLAATGEQFF	TGTGCCAGCAGAACGAGACTAGCGGCAACCGGTGAGCAGTTCTTC
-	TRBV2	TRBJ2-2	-	CASRGGNTGELFF	TGTGCCAGCAGGGGGGGGAACACCGGGGAGCTGTTTTTT
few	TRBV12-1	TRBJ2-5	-	CASSFEQGAQETQYF	TGTGCCAGCAGCTTTGAGCAGGGGGCTCAAGAGACCCAGTACTTC